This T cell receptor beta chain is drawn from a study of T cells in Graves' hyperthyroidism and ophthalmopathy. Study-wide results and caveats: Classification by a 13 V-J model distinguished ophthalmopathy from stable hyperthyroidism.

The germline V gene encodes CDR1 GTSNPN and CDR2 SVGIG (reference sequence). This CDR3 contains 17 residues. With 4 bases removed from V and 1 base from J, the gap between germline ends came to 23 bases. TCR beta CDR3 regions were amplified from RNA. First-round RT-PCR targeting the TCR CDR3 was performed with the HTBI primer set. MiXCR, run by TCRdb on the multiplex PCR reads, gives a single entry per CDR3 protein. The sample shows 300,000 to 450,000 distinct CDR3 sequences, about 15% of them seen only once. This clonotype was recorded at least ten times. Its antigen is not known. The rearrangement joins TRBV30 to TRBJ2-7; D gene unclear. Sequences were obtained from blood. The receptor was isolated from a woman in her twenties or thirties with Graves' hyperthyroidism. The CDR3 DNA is TGTGCCTGGACCCCCGCTCCCCGTTACCTCCTATCCTACGAGCAGTACTTC. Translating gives CAWTPAPRYLLSYEQYF.